Sequencing of this TCR beta chain was carried out in a study of identical twins. Regarding the study as a whole: Weaker excess twin sharing was seen among beta out-of-frame sequences. Out-of-frame alpha sequences that twins shared showed excess low generation probability.

Germline V lookup: CDR1 ENHRY, CDR2 SYGVKD. V was pared by 3 bases and J by 3 bases, with 12 bases between. CDR3 length: 14 residues. About this clonotype itself: What it binds is unknown. A much bigger clone sits one base away, suggesting this may be a read error.

TCRdb recomputed calls from the 5' RACE reads with MiXCR, one row per CDR3 protein. Among around 280,000 distinct CDR3 sequences listed, roughly 8.6% were seen once. This sample was shared with a second study, whose subject was yellow fever vaccine responses in identical twins.

This sequence originates from a woman younger than 35 in good health. Sequencing was done on a sample of memory (CD45RO+) T cells sorted from blood. This chain connects TRBV10-3 to TRBJ2-7; a possible D gene is TRBD2 (5 bases). The CDR3 is CAISDQSRDYEQYF. The CDR3 bases are TGTGCCATCAGTGATCAGAGCCGGGACTACGAGCAGTACTTC.